This TCR beta chain was sequenced for a study of cytomegalovirus exposure and HLA in healthy donors. This clone was counted a single time. The CDR3 runs to 13 residues. Germline V gives CDR1 MNHEY, CDR2 SVGAGI. Trimming took off 5 bases at V and 2 bases at J, with 7 bases between the two ends. In the PCR, 60 Vbeta and 13 Jbeta primers were used. Method: immunoSEQ multiplex PCR; TCRdb's copy keeps in-frame clones and lacks some. In the table there are 150,000 to 200,000 clones, 81% of which are singletons. The TCR originated in a man aged 40-49 years in good health and CMV-seropositive. Sequenced material: PBMCs. This chain uses TRBV6-5 with TRBJ2-1; D uncertain. The CDR3 DNA follows: TGTGCCAGCAGTAGCGCACCCTACAATGAGCAGTTCTTC. Translated: CASSSAPYNEQFF.